The entry below describes one T cell receptor beta chain. This entry belongs to a study of blood T cell repertoires in COVID-19. Germline assignment: CDR1 LNHDA and CDR2 SQIVND (reference sequence). The CDR3 totals 15 residues. Trimming removed 7 bases at V and 3 bases at J, with 15 bases between. Produced via immunoSEQ multiplex PCR; TCRdb's table is partial and in-frame only. The sample consists of 200,000 or so clones, 70% to 90% of them appearing once. The TCR sequence derives from a human donor with active or convalescent COVID-19. The donor label of this sample is uncertain. Sequenced material: peripheral blood. The J gene is TRBJ2-2, the V gene TRBV19; tentative D call: TRBD2 (6 bases). As DNA, the CDR3 is TGTGCCAGTACCCAGGGAGGACTCCACACCGGGGAGCTGTTTTTT. It encodes CASTQGGLHTGELFF.